This entry concerns a single T cell receptor beta chain. This entry belongs to a study of T cell changes during pregnancy in multiple sclerosis. Clones were sequenced by immunoSEQ multiplex PCR, and TCRdb holds only the in-frame ones, with some missing. The table has 25,000 to 30,000 clones, approximately 92% seen once. With V trimmed by 4 bases and J by 7 bases, 8 bases remained unmatched. The CDR3 extends over 15 amino acids. CDR1 and CDR2 (germline): SGDLS, YYNGEE. J is TRBJ2-1 and V is TRBV9; 10 nucleotides align to TRBD2. The sequencing used CD4+ T cells from peripheral blood mononuclear cells, collected in the first trimester of pregnancy. This sequence originates from a female donor with multiple sclerosis, enrolled in a pregnancy study. The CDR3 nucleotides read TGTGCCAGCAGCCCAATGAGCGGGGGGGGAAATGAGCAGTTCTTC. Protein product: CASSPMSGGGNEQFF.